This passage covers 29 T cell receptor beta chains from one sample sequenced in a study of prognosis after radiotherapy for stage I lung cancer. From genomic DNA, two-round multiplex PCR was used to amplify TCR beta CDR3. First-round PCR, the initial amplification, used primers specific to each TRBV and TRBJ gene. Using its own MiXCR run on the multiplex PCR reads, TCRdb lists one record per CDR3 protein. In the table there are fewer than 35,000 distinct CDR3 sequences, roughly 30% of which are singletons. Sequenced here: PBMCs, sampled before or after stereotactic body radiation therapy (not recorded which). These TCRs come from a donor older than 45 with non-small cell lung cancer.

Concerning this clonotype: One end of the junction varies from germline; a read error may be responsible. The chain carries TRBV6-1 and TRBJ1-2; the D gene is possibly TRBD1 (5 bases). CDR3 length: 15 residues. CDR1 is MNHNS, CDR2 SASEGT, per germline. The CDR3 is CASTFGGSGNYGYAF. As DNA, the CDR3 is TGTGCCAGCACTTTCGGGGGTTCTGGTAACTATGGCTACGCCTTC.

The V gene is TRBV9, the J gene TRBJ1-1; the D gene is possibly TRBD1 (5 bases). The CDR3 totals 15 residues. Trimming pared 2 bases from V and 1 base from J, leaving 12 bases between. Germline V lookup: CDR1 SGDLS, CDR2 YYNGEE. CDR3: CASSVGWQGNTEAFF. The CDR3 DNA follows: TGTGCCAGCAGCGTGGGGTGGCAGGGGAACACTGAAGCTTTCTTT.

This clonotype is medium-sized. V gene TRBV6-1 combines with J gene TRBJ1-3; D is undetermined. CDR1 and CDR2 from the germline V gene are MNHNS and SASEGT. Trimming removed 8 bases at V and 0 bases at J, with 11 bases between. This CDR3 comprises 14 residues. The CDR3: CASSLLSSGNTIYF. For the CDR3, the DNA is TGTGCCAGCTCACTTTTGAGCTCTGGAAACACCATATATTTT.

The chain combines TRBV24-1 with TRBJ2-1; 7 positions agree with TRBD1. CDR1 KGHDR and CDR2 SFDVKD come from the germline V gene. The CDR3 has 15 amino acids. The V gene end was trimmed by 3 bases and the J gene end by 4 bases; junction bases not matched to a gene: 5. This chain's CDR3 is CATSDPGQPYNEQFF. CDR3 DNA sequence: TGTGCCACCAGTGATCCGGGACAGCCTTACAATGAGCAGTTCTTC.

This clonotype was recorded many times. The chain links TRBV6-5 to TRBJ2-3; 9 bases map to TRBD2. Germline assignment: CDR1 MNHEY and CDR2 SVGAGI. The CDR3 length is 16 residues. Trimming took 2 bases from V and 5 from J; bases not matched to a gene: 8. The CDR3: CASSYTAGGAGDTQYF. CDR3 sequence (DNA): TGTGCCAGCAGTTACACGGCGGGGGGGGCGGGAGATACGCAGTATTTT.

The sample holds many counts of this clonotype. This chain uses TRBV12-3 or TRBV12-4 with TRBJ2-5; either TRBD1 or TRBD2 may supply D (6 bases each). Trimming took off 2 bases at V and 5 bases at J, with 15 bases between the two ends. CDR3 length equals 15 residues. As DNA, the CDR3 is TGTGCCAGCAGTTTATCCGGGGGCGGTTGGGAGACCCAGTACTTC. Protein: CASSLSGGGWETQYF.

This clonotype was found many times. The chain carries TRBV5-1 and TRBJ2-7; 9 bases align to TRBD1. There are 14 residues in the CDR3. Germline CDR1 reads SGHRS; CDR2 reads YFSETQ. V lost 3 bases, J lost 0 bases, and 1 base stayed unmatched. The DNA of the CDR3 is TGCGCCAGCAGCTGGACAGGGGCCTCCTACGAGCAGTACTTC. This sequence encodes CASSWTGASYEQYF.

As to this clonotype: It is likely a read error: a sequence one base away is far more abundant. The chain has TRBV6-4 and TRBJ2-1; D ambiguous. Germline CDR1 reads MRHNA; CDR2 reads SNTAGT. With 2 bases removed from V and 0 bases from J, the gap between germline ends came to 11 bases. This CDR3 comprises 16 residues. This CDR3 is CASSDIRLSSYNEQFF. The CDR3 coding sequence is TGTGCCAGCAGTGACATCCGGTTGAGCTCCTACAATGAGCAGTTCTTC.

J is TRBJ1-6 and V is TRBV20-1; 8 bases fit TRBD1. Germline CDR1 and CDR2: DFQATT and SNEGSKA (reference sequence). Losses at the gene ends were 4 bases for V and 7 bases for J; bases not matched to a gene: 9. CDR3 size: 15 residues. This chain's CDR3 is CSAIPRTGWNSPLHF. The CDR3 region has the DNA TGCAGTGCTATACCCCGGACAGGGTGGAATTCACCCCTCCACTTT.

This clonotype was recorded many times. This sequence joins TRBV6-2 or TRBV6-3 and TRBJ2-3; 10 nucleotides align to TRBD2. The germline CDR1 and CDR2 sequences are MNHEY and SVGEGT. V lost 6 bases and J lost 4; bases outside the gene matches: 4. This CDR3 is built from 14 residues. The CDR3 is CASSTSGVADTQYF. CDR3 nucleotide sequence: TGTGCCAGCAGCACTAGCGGGGTCGCAGATACGCAGTATTTT.

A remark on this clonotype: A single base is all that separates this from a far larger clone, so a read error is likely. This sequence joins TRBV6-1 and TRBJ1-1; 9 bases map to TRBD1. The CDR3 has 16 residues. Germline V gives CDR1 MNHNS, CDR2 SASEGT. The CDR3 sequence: CAISYVGGQGLAEAFF. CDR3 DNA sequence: TGTGCCATCAGTTATGTTGGAGGACAGGGGTTAGCTGAAGCTTTCTTT.

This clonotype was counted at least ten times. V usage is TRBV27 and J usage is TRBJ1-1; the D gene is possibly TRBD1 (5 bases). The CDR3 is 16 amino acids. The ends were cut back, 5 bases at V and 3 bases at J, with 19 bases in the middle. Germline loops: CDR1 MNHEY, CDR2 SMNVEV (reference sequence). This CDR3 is CASSPTQGYWDTEAFF. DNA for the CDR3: TGTGCCAGCAGTCCGACCCAGGGATACTGGGACACTGAAGCTTTCTTT.

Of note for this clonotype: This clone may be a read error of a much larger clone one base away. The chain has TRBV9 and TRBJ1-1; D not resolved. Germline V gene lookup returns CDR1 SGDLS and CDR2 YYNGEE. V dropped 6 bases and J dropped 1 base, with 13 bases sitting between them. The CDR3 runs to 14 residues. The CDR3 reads CASTTVHQNTEAFF. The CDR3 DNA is TGTGCCAGCACTACGGTACACCAGAACACTGAAGCTTTCTTT.

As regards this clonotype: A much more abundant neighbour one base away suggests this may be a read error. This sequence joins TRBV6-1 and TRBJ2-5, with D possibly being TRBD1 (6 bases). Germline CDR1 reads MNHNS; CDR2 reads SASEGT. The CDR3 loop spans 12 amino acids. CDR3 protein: CDSNTGRETQYF. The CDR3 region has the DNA TGTGACAGCAACACAGGGCGGGAGACCCAGTACTTC.

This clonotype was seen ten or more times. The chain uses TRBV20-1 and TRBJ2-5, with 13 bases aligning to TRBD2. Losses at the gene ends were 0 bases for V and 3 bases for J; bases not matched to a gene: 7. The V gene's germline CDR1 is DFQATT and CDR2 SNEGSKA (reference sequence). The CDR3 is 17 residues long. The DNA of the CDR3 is TGCAGTGCTAGAGACCCACTAGCGGGGGGGAATAAAGAGACCCAGTACTTC. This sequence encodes CSARDPLAGGNKETQYF.

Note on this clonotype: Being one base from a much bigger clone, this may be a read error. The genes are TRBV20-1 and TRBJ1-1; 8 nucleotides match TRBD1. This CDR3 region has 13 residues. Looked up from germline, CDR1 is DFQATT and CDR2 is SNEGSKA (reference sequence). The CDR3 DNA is TGCAGTGCAAGGGACAGGAACCTGGGGGAAGCTTACTTT. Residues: CSARDRNLGEAYF.

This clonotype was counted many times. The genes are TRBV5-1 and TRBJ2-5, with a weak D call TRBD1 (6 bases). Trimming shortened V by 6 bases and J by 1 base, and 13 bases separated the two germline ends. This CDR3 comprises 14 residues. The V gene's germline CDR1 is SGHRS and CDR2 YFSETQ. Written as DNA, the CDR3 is TGCGCCAGCAAAACGACAGGCGCCCAAGAGACCCAGTACTTC. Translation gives CASKTTGAQETQYF.

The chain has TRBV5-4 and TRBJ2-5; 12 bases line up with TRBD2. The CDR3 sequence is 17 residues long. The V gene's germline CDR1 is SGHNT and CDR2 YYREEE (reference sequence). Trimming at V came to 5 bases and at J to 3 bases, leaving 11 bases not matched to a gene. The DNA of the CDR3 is TGTGCCAGCAGTGGTTCGTTTCTAGCGGGGGGGAAAGAGACCCAGTACTTC. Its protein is CASSGSFLAGGKETQYF.

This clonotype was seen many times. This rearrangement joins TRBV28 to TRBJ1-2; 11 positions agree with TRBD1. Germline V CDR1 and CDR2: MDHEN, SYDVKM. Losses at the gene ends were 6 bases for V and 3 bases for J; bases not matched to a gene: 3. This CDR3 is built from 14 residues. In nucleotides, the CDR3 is TGTGCCAGCAGCTGGGGACAGGGGGACTATGGCTACACCTTC. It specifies CASSWGQGDYGYTF.

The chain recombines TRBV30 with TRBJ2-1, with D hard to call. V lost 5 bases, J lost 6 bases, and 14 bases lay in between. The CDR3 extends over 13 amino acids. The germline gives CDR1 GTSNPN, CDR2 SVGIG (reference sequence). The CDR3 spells CAWGKLPGNEQFF. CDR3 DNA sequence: TGTGCCTGGGGGAAGCTACCTGGCAATGAGCAGTTCTTC.

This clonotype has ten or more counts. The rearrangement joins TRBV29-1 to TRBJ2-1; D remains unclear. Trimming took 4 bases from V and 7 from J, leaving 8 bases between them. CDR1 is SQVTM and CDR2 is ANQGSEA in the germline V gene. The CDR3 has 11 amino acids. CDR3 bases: TGCAGCGTTGGGGGAACGAATGAGCAGTTCTTC. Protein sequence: CSVGGTNEQFF.

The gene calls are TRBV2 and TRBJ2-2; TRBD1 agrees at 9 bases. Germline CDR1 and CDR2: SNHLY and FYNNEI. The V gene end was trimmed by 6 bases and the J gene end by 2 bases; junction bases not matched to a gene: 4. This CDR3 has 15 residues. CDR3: CASRPTGGNTGELFF. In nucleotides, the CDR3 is TGTGCCAGCAGACCGACAGGGGGAAACACCGGGGAGCTGTTTTTT.

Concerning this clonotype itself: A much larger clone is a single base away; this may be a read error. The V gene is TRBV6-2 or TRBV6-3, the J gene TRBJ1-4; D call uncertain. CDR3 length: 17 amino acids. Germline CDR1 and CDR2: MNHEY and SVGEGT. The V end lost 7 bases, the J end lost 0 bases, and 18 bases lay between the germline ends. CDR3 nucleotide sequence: TGTGCCAGCATTGAAGCCCCGGGGAGGCCAACTAATGAAAAACTGTTTTTT. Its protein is CASIEAPGRPTNEKLFF.

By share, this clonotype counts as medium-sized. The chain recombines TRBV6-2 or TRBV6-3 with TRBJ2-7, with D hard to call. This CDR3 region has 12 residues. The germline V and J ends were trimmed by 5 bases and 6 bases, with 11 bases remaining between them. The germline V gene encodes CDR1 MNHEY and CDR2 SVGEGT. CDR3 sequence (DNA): TGTGCCAGCAGTGAAGCGCTCGTCGAGCAGTACTTC. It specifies CASSEALVEQYF.

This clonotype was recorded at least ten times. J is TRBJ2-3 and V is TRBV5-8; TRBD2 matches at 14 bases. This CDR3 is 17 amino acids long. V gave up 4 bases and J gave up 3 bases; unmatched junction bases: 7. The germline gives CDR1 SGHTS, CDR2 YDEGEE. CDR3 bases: TGTGCCAGCAGCACGGGACTAGCGGGAGCAGGGACAGATACGCAGTATTTT. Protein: CASSTGLAGAGTDTQYF. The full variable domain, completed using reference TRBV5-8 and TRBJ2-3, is EAGVTQSPTHLIKTRGQQATLRCSPISGHTSVYWYQQALGLGLQFLLWYDEGEERNRGNFPPRFSGRQFPNYSSELNVNALELEDSALYLCASSTGLAGAGTDTQYFGPGTRLTVL.

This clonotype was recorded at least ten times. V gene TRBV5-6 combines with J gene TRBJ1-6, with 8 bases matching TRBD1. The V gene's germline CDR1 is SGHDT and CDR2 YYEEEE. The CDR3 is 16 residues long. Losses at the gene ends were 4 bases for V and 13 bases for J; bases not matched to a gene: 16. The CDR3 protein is CASSTLSGTGVDPLHF. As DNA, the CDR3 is TGTGCCAGCAGCACCCTCAGCGGGACAGGAGTTGATCCCCTCCACTTT.

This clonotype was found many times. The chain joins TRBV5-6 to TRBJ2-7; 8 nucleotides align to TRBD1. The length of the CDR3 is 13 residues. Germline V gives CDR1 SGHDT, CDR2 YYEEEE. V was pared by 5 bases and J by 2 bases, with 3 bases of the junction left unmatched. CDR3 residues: CASRLQGAYEQYF. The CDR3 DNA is TGTGCCAGCAGGTTACAGGGGGCCTACGAGCAGTACTTC.

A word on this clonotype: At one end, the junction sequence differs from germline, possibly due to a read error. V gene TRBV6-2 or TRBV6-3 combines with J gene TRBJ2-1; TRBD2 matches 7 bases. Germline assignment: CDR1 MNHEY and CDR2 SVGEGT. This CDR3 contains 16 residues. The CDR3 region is CASQHRRLAVYNERFF. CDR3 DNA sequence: TGTGCCAGCCAACACCGCAGGCTAGCGGTGTACAATGAGCGGTTCTTC.

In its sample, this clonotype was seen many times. In nucleotides, the CDR3 is TGCAGTGCGCAAACTAGCGGGGGGGAGCAGTTCTTC. Its translation: CSAQTSGGEQFF. V usage is TRBV20-1 and J usage is TRBJ2-1; TRBD2 matches 12 bases. V was clipped by 6 bases and J by 10 bases; unmatched bases: 4. CDR1 DFQATT and CDR2 SNEGSKA come from the germline V gene (reference sequence). The CDR3 is made up of 12 amino acids.